This TCR beta chain was found in a study of T cells in localized non-small cell lung cancer. Study findings and constraints: Measurement of T cell clonality placed uninvolved adjacent lung highest, above the level in tumor. Heterogeneity remains possible, as sequencing covered one tumor region only.

CDR1 SGHTA and CDR2 FQGTGA come from the germline V gene. This CDR3 region has 18 residues. Losses at the gene ends were 2 bases for V and 5 bases for J; bases not matched to a gene: 15. Repertoires were generated with immunoSEQ multiplex PCR, while TCRdb's copy carries only in-frame clones and drops some. The profile shows some 80,000 clones, almost 85% of them singletons. Remarks on this clone: The target antigen is unknown.

V usage is TRBV7-3 and J usage is TRBJ2-3; 8 positions match TRBD2. The clonotype was recovered from a man aged 35 to 70 with stage I lung adenocarcinoma. Specimen: peripheral blood, collected before any cancer treatment. The CDR3 nucleotides are TGTGCCAGCAGCTTACCAAACCCGCCCCCGGGAGGGGAAGATACGCAGTATTTT. Translating it yields CASSLPNPPPGGEDTQYF. Filled out from reference TRBV7-3 and TRBJ2-3, the complete variable domain reads GAGVSQTPSNKVTEKGKYVELRCDPISGHTALYWYRQSLGQGPEFLIYFQGTGAADDSGLPNDRFFAVRPEGSVSTLKIQRTERGDSAVYLCASSLPNPPPGGEDTQYFGPGTRLTVL.